This T cell receptor (beta chain) was profiled in a study of tumor and adjacent non-tumor tissue in lung cancer. Findings and limits, study-wide: TCR diversity was significantly greater in tumor than normal lung tissue. Shorter survival was associated with higher TCR diversity in tumors. Top 100 clones took a larger repertoire share in normal lung.

This CDR3 spans 15 amino acids. Trimming removed 10 bases at V and 3 bases at J, with 21 bases between. Germline values: CDR1 SGHAT, CDR2 FQNNGV. Concerning this clonotype: The antigen is unknown.

The library came from three nested PCR rounds adapted from ARM-PCR protocols. TCRdb reprocessed the multiplex PCR reads with MiXCR, giving one entry per CDR3 protein. The sample includes some 120,000 distinct CDR3 sequences, 66% of them seen just once. RNA was extracted from bulk tissue without any cell sorting. The TCR originated in a man aged 25-45 years with non-small cell lung cancer. The sample consisted of lung tumor tissue. The chain is built from TRBV11-2 and TRBJ1-2; D is unresolved. CDR3 DNA sequence: TGTGCCAATTCAAAGCGCGGGCGTGGGGACTATGGCTACACCTTC. Translating gives CANSKRGRGDYGYTF.